This passage covers 22 T cell receptor beta chains from one sample sequenced in a study of cytomegalovirus exposure and HLA in healthy donors listed by TCRdb under 2017. Library creation used the immunoSEQ multiplex PCR assay. A mixture of 60 forward primers for TCR Vbeta segments and 13 reverse primers for TCR Jbeta segments was used in the multiplex PCR. The clones in this table, taken by TCRdb from immuneACCESS, are in-frame only. Not every clone is retained; where verified, under half of the shortfall comes from an unresolved V gene, and the cause of the rest is unknown. A total of 150,000 or so clones appear in this sample, approximately 80% of them only once. The ten largest account for approximately 6.8% of the sample. Sample: PBMCs. These receptor sequences come from a middle-aged woman in good health and CMV-seropositive.

This chain links TRBV5-6 with TRBJ1-1; maybe TRBD1 (6 bases). The germline V gene has CDR1 SGHDT and CDR2 YYEEEE. The CDR3 has 16 amino acids. The V gene lost 4 bases and the J gene lost 1 base, with 17 bases spanning the gap. This CDR3 reads CASSRDTGTPNTEAFF. CDR3 nucleotides: TGTGCCAGCAGCCGCGATACCGGGACACCGAACACTGAAGCTTTCTTT.

The chain uses TRBV9 and TRBJ2-3; D not resolved. Trimming took off 0 bases at V and 2 bases at J, with 7 bases between the two ends. The CDR3 loop spans 14 amino acids. Germline CDR1 reads SGDLS; CDR2 reads YYNGEE. CDR3 protein: CASSVERFTDTQYF. DNA of the CDR3: TGTGCCAGCAGCGTAGAACGGTTCACAGATACGCAGTATTTT.

This chain joins TRBV7-2 and TRBJ2-2, with D maybe TRBD1 (5 bases). The germline V gene encodes CDR1 SGHTA and CDR2 FQGNSA. Trimming took 5 bases from V and 5 from J, leaving 18 bases between them. The CDR3 covers 16 residues. CDR3 in DNA: TGTGCCAGCAGCCCCCGTTCGTTAGGGGTTACCGGGGAGCTGTTTTTT. It specifies CASSPRSLGVTGELFF. Complete variable domain (other parts from reference TRBV7-2 and TRBJ2-2): GAGVSQSPSNKVTEKGKDVELRCDPISGHTALYWYRQSLGQGLEFLIYFQGNSAPDKSGLPSDRFSAERTGGSVSTLTIQRTQQEDSAVYLCASSPRSLGVTGELFFGEGSRLTVL.

This rearrangement joins TRBV28 to TRBJ2-7; tentative D call: TRBD2 (6 bases). Germline assignment: CDR1 MDHEN and CDR2 SYDVKM. The V and J ends lost 4 bases and 2 bases respectively, with 12 bases between them. The CDR3 length is 14 residues. The CDR3 nucleotides read TGTGCCAGCAGTTCTCCGGGACTCGCCTACGAGCAGTACTTC. Its protein is CASSSPGLAYEQYF.

The table lists this clone with a count of one. The rearrangement joins TRBV18 to TRBJ1-1; D is undetermined. V dropped 5 bases and J dropped 1 base, with 11 bases sitting between them. Germline V gives CDR1 KGHSH, CDR2 LQKENI. The CDR3 runs to 14 residues. CDR3 residues: CASSSNTQNTEAFF. The CDR3 DNA sequence: TGTGCCAGCTCATCGAATACACAGAACACTGAAGCTTTCTTT.

This clone occurred a few times. The chain links TRBV27 to TRBJ2-7; D perhaps matches TRBD1 (8 bases). CDR1 MNHEY and CDR2 SMNVEV come from the germline V gene (reference sequence). V gave up 8 bases and J gave up 7 bases, with 12 bases separating them. CDR3 size: 11 residues. The CDR3 loop reads CASHRGGEQYF. In DNA form, the CDR3 reads TGTGCCAGCCACAGGGGGGGAGAGCAGTACTTC.

V and J are TRBV15 and TRBJ2-5, with 8 bases that match TRBD2. Germline V gene sequence: CDR1 LNHNV, CDR2 YYDKDF (reference sequence). The trim removed 2 bases at V and 5 bases at J, leaving 16 bases unmatched. This CDR3 contains 18 residues. This CDR3 reads CATSRRSLGLARSETQYF. Here the CDR3 DNA reads TGTGCCACCAGCAGACGTAGTTTAGGACTAGCAAGGTCGGAGACCCAGTACTTC.

CDR3 DNA: TGTGCCAGCAGCAGGGGCGAGAACTATGGCTACACCTTC. Translating gives CASSRGENYGYTF. The chain combines TRBV5-4 with TRBJ1-2; possible D gene TRBD1, 5 bases. CDR3 length equals 13 residues. Germline-derived CDR1 and CDR2 are SGHNT and YYREEE (reference sequence). V was shortened by 4 bases and J by 2 bases, with 9 bases between the two germline ends.

The rearrangement uses TRBV4-1 and TRBJ2-5; 8 positions agree with TRBD1. The CDR3 is 17 residues long. V lost 4 bases, J lost 5 bases, and 15 bases stayed unmatched. The germline V gene has CDR1 MGHRA and CDR2 YSYEKL. DNA for the CDR3: TGCGCCAGCAGCCCCCAGACTGGACAGGGTTGGGTCGAGACCCAGTACTTC. Its protein is CASSPQTGQGWVETQYF.

V gene TRBV30 combines with J gene TRBJ1-2; 7 positions match TRBD1. J lost 7 bases, V lost 5 bases, and 7 bases had no gene match. The germline gives CDR1 GTSNPN, CDR2 SVGIG (reference sequence). The CDR3 runs to 12 residues. The CDR3 here is CAWYLGGRGYTF. CDR3 bases: TGTGCCTGGTATTTAGGGGGCCGTGGCTACACCTTC.

V is TRBV28 and J is TRBJ1-4; D gene ambiguous. The CDR3 is made up of 12 amino acids. Deletions cut 8 bases from V and 8 bases from J, with 12 bases between. Germline lookup yields CDR1 MDHEN and CDR2 SYDVKM. The CDR3 DNA sequence: TGTGCCAGCGCCAATCCCCGGGAAAAACTGTTTTTT. It specifies CASANPREKLFF.

The V call is TRBV15, the J call TRBJ1-4; D gene ambiguous. Deletions cut 0 bases from V and 5 bases from J, with 13 bases between. Germline V gene data show CDR1 as LNHNV and CDR2 as YYDKDF (reference sequence). The length of the CDR3 is 16 residues. CDR3 protein: CATSRDRVTGNEKLFF. CDR3 sequence (DNA): TGTGCCACCAGCAGAGATCGCGTGACGGGGAATGAAAAACTGTTTTTT.

In this sample, this clone turned up once. This rearrangement joins TRBV5-6 to TRBJ1-5; 8 nucleotides line up with TRBD1. Losses at the gene ends were 0 bases for V and 6 bases for J; bases not matched to a gene: 5. The V gene's germline CDR1 is SGHDT and CDR2 YYEEEE. The length of the CDR3 is 15 residues. CDR3 nucleotides: TGTGCCAGCAGCTTGGCTGACAGGGGCGGTCAGCCCCAGCATTTT. This translates into CASSLADRGGQPQHF.

The rearrangement links TRBV6-1 to TRBJ1-6; D remains ambiguous. Trimming pared 2 bases from V and 10 bases from J, leaving 9 bases between. The CDR3 runs to 13 residues. Germline V gene sequence: CDR1 MNHNS, CDR2 SASEGT. For the CDR3, the DNA is TGTGCCAGCAGTGAACACGGGAAATCACCCCTCCACTTT. The encoded protein is CASSEHGKSPLHF.

The chain joins TRBV30 to TRBJ1-3; possible D gene TRBD1, 5 bases. This CDR3 contains 13 residues. Per germline, CDR1 GTSNPN and CDR2 SVGIG (reference sequence). Trimming stripped 5 bases from V and 3 bases from J, with 11 bases between. The CDR3: CAWGLGLGNTIYF. In DNA form, the CDR3 reads TGTGCCTGGGGCCTGGGACTTGGAAACACCATATATTTT.

With regard to this clone: Other DNA variants within this sample encode the same CDR3. This rearrangement joins TRBV19 to TRBJ1-2; the D gene is possibly TRBD1 (5 bases). Deletions cut 3 bases from V and 0 bases from J, with 26 bases between. The CDR3 is 20 residues long. Germline V gives CDR1 LNHDA, CDR2 SQIVND (reference sequence). The CDR3 nucleotides are TGTGCCAGTAGTATCTATCAGGGTCGGACGATCCCGATAGCTAACTATGGCTACACCTTC. It yields the protein CASSIYQGRTIPIANYGYTF.

DNA of the CDR3: TGTGCCAGCAGTGTTCCTGGGAGCGGGACCGGGGAGCTGTTTTTT. Its translation is CASSVPGSGTGELFF. The V gene is TRBV25-1, the J gene TRBJ2-2; a weak D match, TRBD2 (6 bases). V lost 4 bases, J lost 5 bases, and 14 bases lay in between. The CDR3 has 15 residues. Germline V gene lookup returns CDR1 MGHDK and CDR2 SYGVNS.

The CDR3 sequence is CASSLANTLSYEQYF. In DNA, the CDR3 is TGTGCCAGCAGCTTAGCCAACACCCTCTCCTACGAGCAGTACTTC. J is TRBJ2-7 and V is TRBV7-6; D is unclear. Per the germline V gene, CDR1 is SGHVS and CDR2 is FNYEAQ. The V gene lost 0 bases and the J gene lost 0 bases, with 9 bases spanning the gap. This CDR3 contains 15 residues.

In its sample, this clone was seen once. The gene calls are TRBV7-2 and TRBJ1-1; no definite D call. The CDR3 consists of 14 residues. Trimming took 1 base from V and 7 from J, leaving 13 bases between them. In germline, CDR1 is SGHTA, CDR2 FQGNSA. The CDR3 DNA sequence: TGTGCCAGCAGCTTAGGACCCGCCGGGGTTGAAGCTTTCTTT. Its translation is CASSLGPAGVEAFF.

The chain employs TRBV15 and TRBJ1-5; D is perhaps TRBD1 (6 bases). Germline CDR1 LNHNV, CDR2 YYDKDF (reference sequence). CDR3 size: 14 residues. Trimming pared 0 bases from V and 4 bases from J, leaving 7 bases between. CDR3 nucleotides: TGTGCCACCAGCAGAGACAGGGGAAATCAGCCCCAGCATTTT. Its protein product is CATSRDRGNQPQHF.

The chain employs TRBV19 and TRBJ1-2, with D tentatively TRBD1 (5 bases). The germline gives CDR1 LNHDA, CDR2 SQIVND (reference sequence). V was cut by 4 bases and J by 4 bases, with 19 bases left in between. The CDR3 loop spans 16 amino acids. The CDR3 loop is CASSTLGGTVGYGYTF. The DNA of the CDR3 is TGTGCCAGTAGTACCTTGGGAGGGACGGTCGGCTATGGCTACACCTTC.

The rearrangement links TRBV4-2 to TRBJ1-4; D is unresolved. The CDR3 extends over 16 amino acids. CDR1 is LGHNA and CDR2 is YNFKEQ in the germline V gene. V was clipped by 1 base and J by 6 bases, with 15 bases between them. CDR3 bases: TGTGCCAGCAGCCAAGTAATGTCCGGAGGTTATGAAAAACTGTTTTTT. It codes for CASSQVMSGGYEKLFF.